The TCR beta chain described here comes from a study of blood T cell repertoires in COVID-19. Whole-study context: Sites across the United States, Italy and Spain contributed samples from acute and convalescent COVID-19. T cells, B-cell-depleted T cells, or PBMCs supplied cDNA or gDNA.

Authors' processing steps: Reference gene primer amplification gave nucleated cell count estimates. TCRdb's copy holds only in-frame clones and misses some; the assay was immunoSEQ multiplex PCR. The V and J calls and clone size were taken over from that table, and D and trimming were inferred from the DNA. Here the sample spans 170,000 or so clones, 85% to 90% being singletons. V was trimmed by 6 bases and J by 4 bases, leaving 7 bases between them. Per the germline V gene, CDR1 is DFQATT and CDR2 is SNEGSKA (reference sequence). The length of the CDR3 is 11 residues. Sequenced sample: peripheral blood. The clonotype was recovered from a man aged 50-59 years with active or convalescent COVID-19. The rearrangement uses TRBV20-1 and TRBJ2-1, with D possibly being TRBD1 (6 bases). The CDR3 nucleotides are TGCAGTGCCGACAGGTACAATGAGCAGTTCTTC. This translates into CSADRYNEQFF.